Below are 13 T cell receptor beta chains sequenced from a single sample in a study of blood T cell repertoires in COVID-19. Clones were read by immunoSEQ multiplex PCR, and TCRdb kept only the in-frame ones, dropping some. This sample yields about 150,000 clones, of which around 82% are seen a single time; about 4% belongs to the top ten. The sample was peripheral blood. The receptor set was obtained from a man between 60 and 70 years old with acute or convalescent COVID-19.

This rearrangement joins TRBV7-2 to TRBJ2-7; 7 positions match TRBD2. Germline CDR1 SGHTA, CDR2 FQGNSA. V trimming: 1 base; J trimming: 4 bases; junction bases outside the gene matches: 7. The CDR3 runs to 15 residues. Here the CDR3 DNA reads TGTGCCAGCAGCTTAGTCAGCGGGAAGACGTACGAGCAGTACTTC. Its protein is CASSLVSGKTYEQYF.

This clone was counted once. This chain connects TRBV27 to TRBJ2-3, with a possible D match to TRBD1 (5 bases). The CDR3 runs 15 residues. In germline, CDR1 is MNHEY, CDR2 SMNVEV (reference sequence). The V and J ends lost 5 bases and 1 base respectively, with 13 bases between them. The CDR3 nucleotides are TGTGCCAGCAGTCAGGGTACCTACGGCACAGATACGCAGTATTTT. Its protein is CASSQGTYGTDTQYF.

CDR3 DNA sequence: TGTGCCAGCTCACCACCGTCGACAGTGGGTTCACCCCTCCACTTT. It specifies CASSPPSTVGSPLHF. This rearrangement joins TRBV18 to TRBJ1-6, with D perhaps TRBD1 (5 bases). V lost 0 bases and J 9 bases, leaving 12 bases between the germline ends. Per the germline V gene, CDR1 is KGHSH and CDR2 is LQKENI. This CDR3 comprises 15 residues.

The J gene is TRBJ2-1, the V gene TRBV28, with D possibly TRBD1 on 5 matching bases. V shed 2 bases and J shed 0 bases, with 8 bases lying between them. The CDR3 consists of 15 residues. The germline V gene encodes CDR1 MDHEN and CDR2 SYDVKM. The CDR3 DNA is TGTGCCAGCAGTTTACGACAGAGCTCCTACAATGAGCAGTTCTTC. This codes for CASSLRQSSYNEQFF.

The genes are TRBV19 and TRBJ2-7; 10 positions match TRBD1. The CDR3 is 16 amino acids. The germline V gene encodes CDR1 LNHDA and CDR2 SQIVND (reference sequence). Unmatched junction bases numbered 8, after V lost 2 bases and J lost 4 bases. CDR3 residues: CASSIIMGQGRYEQYF. The CDR3 DNA follows: TGTGCCAGTAGTATAATTATGGGACAGGGGAGATACGAGCAGTACTTC.

V usage is TRBV3-1 (or the pseudogene TRBV3-2) and J usage is TRBJ2-7; D not resolved. This CDR3 is built from 12 residues. From germline, CDR1 is LGHDT and CDR2 YNNKEL (reference sequence). V lost 4 bases to trimming and J lost 9 bases, with 13 bases between them. The CDR3: CASSPERQVQYF. The CDR3 nucleotides read TGTGCCAGCAGCCCCGAAAGGCAGGTGCAGTACTTC.

The chain combines TRBV2 with TRBJ1-5; D is unresolved. V gave up 4 bases and J gave up 0 bases, with 10 bases separating them. The CDR3 runs to 15 residues. Germline V CDR1 and CDR2: SNHLY, FYNNEI. The CDR3 nucleotides read TGTGCCAGCAGTGTGGGCAGTTATAGCAATCAGCCCCAGCATTTT. Translated: CASSVGSYSNQPQHF.

The chain has TRBV11-2 and TRBJ2-7; D is uncertain. V gave up 5 bases and J gave up 6 bases, with 14 bases separating them. CDR3 length: 13 amino acids. Germline loops: CDR1 SGHAT, CDR2 FQNNGV. The CDR3 here is CASSRRGVGEQYF. CDR3 coding DNA: TGTGCCAGCAGCCGGAGAGGAGTAGGCGAGCAGTACTTC.

In DNA form, the CDR3 reads TGTGCCAGCAGCTTAGTGGGGGGAGGTGCCTACGAGCAGTACTTC. This gives the protein CASSLVGGGAYEQYF. V is TRBV11-2 and J is TRBJ2-7, with D possibly being TRBD2 (6 bases). V gave up 1 base and J gave up 2 bases, with 12 bases separating them. From germline, CDR1 is SGHAT and CDR2 FQNNGV. The CDR3 runs 15 residues. Supplemented by reference TRBV11-2 and TRBJ2-7, the full variable domain reads EAGVAQSPRYKIIEKRQSVAFWCNPISGHATLYWYQQILGQGPKLLIQFQNNGVVDDSQLPKDRFSAERLKGVDSTLKIQPAKLEDSAVYLCASSLVGGGAYEQYFGPGTRLTVT.

This clone is a singleton in its sample. The chain combines TRBV6-5 with TRBJ2-3; 9 nucleotides line up with TRBD1. V gave up 7 bases and J gave up 6 bases; unmatched junction bases: 8. The length of the CDR3 is 14 residues. Per germline, CDR1 MNHEY and CDR2 SVGAGI. In DNA, the CDR3 is TGTGCCAGCAACAGGGACAGGGTAACGGATACGCAGTATTTT. Amino acid sequence: CASNRDRVTDTQYF.

CDR3 amino acids: CASSLGFFTRGAYGYTF. The DNA of the CDR3 is TGTGCCAGCAGTTTAGGTTTCTTCACACGCGGTGCCTATGGCTACACCTTC. V is TRBV28 and J is TRBJ1-2; no definite D call. With 2 bases removed from V and 4 bases from J, the gap between germline ends came to 20 bases. Germline CDR1 and CDR2: MDHEN and SYDVKM. CDR3 length equals 17 residues.

The chain combines TRBV12-3 or TRBV12-4 with TRBJ2-1; TRBD1 might be the D (6 bases). The CDR3 has 13 amino acids. Trimming removed 5 bases at V and 10 bases at J, with 15 bases between. CDR3 amino acids: CASSPQQGAEQFF. The CDR3 coding sequence is TGTGCCAGCAGTCCGCAACAGGGCGCCGAGCAGTTCTTC.

This clone was found a few times. The DNA of the CDR3 is TGTGCCTGGAGTGTACAACTCACAGGGGGCGGCGGCTACACCTTC. Residues: CAWSVQLTGGGGYTF. V is TRBV30 and J is TRBJ1-2, with 9 bases identical to TRBD1. From germline, CDR1 is GTSNPN and CDR2 SVGIG (reference sequence). Trimming took 0 bases from V and 8 from J; bases not matched to a gene: 10. This CDR3 region has 15 residues.